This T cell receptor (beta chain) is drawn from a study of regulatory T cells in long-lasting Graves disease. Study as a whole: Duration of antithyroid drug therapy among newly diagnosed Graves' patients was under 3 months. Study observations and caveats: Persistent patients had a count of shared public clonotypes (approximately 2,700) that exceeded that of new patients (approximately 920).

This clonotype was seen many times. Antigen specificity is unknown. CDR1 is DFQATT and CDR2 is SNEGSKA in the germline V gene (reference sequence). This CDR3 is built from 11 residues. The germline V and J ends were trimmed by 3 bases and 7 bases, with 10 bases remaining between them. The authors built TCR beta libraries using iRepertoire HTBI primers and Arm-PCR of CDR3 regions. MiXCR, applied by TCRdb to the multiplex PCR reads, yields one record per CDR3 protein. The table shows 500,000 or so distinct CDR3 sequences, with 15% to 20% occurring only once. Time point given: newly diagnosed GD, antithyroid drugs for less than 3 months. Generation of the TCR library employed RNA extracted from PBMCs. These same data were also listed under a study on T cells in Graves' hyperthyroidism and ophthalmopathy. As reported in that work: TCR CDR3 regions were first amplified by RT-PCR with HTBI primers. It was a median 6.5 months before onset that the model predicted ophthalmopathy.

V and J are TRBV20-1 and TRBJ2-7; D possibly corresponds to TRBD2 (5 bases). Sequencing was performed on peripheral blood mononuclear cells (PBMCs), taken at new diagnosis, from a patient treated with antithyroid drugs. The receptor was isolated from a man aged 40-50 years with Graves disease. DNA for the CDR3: TGCAGTGCTAGGTTAGGAGGTGAGCAGTACTTC. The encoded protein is CSARLGGEQYF.